Detailed here is one T cell receptor beta chain. Its specificity is unknown. The data were taken from a study of T-cell memory formation after mild COVID-19. Study results and caveats: Pre-infection memory already had some responding clones, implying cross-reactive memory joined. Contracting CD4+ clones lay largely in CM and EM, with CD8+ ones residing in EMRA.

TCRdb passed the 5' RACE reads through MiXCR, listing each CDR3 protein once. The table has 90,000 to 120,000 distinct CDR3 sequences, about 15% seen once; the top ten hold 35% to 50%. The V gene lost 6 bases and the J gene lost 6 bases, with 20 bases spanning the gap. The CDR3 consists of 16 residues. Looked up from germline, CDR1 is SGHDN and CDR2 is FVKESK. The chain combines TRBV14 with TRBJ2-2; D is possibly TRBD1 or TRBD2 (6 bases each). This clonotype was sampled from a man aged 18 to 30 who had mild COVID-19 (a few samples of this study predate the infection). Cell type and time point are not known. Sequencing was done on a sample of PBMCs or a T cell subset sorted from them (not recorded which). CDR3 sequence: CASRTRTGGRAGELFF. Here the CDR3 DNA reads TGTGCCAGCAGGACCCGGACCGGGGGCCGAGCCGGGGAGCTGTTTTTT. The full variable domain, with the rest looked up from reference TRBV14 and TRBJ2-2, is EAGVTQFPSHSVIEKGQTVTLRCDPISGHDNLYWYRRVMGKEIKFLLHFVKESKQDESGMPNNRFLAERTGGTYSTLKVQPAELEDSGVYFCASRTRTGGRAGELFFGEGSRLTVL.